The sequence of this T cell receptor beta chain was determined in a study of neurological immune-mediated disorders. TCRdb reprocessed the 5' RACE reads with MiXCR, giving one entry per CDR3 protein. The table shows tens of thousands of distinct CDR3 sequences, with 15% to 20% occurring only once. A remark on this clonotype: One junction end disagrees with the germline gene, perhaps due to a read error.

Per the germline V gene, CDR1 is SGHVS and CDR2 is FNYEAQ. This CDR3 has 13 amino acids. The V call is TRBV7-6, the J call TRBJ1-2, with D perhaps matching TRBD1 (5 bases). The sequence came from a woman in her thirties or forties in good health. Material: PBMCs. The CDR3 is CASSLDQGTGYTF. The CDR3 nucleotides are TGTGCCAGCAGTTTAGATCAGGGTACGGGCTACACCTTC.